This T cell receptor beta chain was retrieved from a study of blood T cell repertoires in COVID-19. The CDR3 runs to 14 residues. Trimming at V came to 4 bases and at J to 5 bases, leaving 6 bases not matched to a gene. Germline-derived CDR1 and CDR2 are SGHNT and YYREEE (reference sequence). Measured with immunoSEQ multiplex PCR; TCRdb has only the in-frame clones, and not every one. The table shows nearly 200,000 clones, with approximately 80% occurring only once. This TCR derives from a human donor with acute or convalescent COVID-19. The donor label of this sample is uncertain. The sequenced sample was peripheral blood. This rearrangement joins TRBV5-4 to TRBJ2-7, with TRBD1 matching 10 bases. DNA for the CDR3: TGTGCCAGCAGCCCCAGACAGGGGGCGGACGAGCAGTACTTC. It is translated as CASSPRQGADEQYF. Supplemented by reference TRBV5-4 and TRBJ2-7, the full variable domain reads ETGVTQSPTHLIKTRGQQVTLRCSSQSGHNTVSWYQQALGQGPQFIFQYYREEENGRGNFPPRFSGLQFPNYSSELNVNALELDDSALYLCASSPRQGADEQYFGPGTRLTVT.